The next 16 T cell receptor beta chains were all read from a single sample in a study of Graves' ophthalmopathy and Graves' hyperthyroidism. From RNA, the CDR3 regions of TCR beta chains were amplified and sequenced. HTBI-primed RT-PCR formed the first round, and a multiplex PCR formed the second. MiXCR, applied by TCRdb to the multiplex PCR reads, yields one record per CDR3 protein. The sample yields roughly 700,000 distinct CDR3 sequences, 40% seen once. Sequenced input: peripheral blood. Every receptor here comes from an adult man with Graves' ophthalmopathy.

The CDR3 spells CSARIFAGRASYEQYF. DNA of the CDR3: TGCAGTGCTAGAATCTTTGCAGGAAGGGCGTCCTACGAGCAGTACTTC. The gene calls are TRBV20-1 and TRBJ2-7; D gene ambiguous. The germline V gene has CDR1 DFQATT and CDR2 SNEGSKA (reference sequence). The CDR3 length is 16 residues. The V end lost 2 bases, the J end lost 1 base, and 18 bases lay between the germline ends.

The rearrangement uses TRBV25-1 and TRBJ1-1; D not certain. The CDR3 contains 9 residues. Trimming pared 6 bases from V and 10 bases from J, leaving 6 bases between. Germline V lookup: CDR1 MGHDK, CDR2 SYGVNS. DNA of the CDR3: TGTGCCAGCAGGAGGGCAGCTTTCTTT. Its translation: CASRRAAFF.

This clonotype was seen a few times. V gene TRBV7-9 combines with J gene TRBJ1-5; perhaps TRBD1 as D (5 bases). The CDR3 sequence is 12 residues long. V lost 6 bases and J 7 bases, leaving 10 bases between the germline ends. Looked up from germline, CDR1 is SEHNR and CDR2 is FQNEAQ (reference sequence). The CDR3 reads CASSKGVQPQHF. CDR3 bases: TGTGCCAGCAGTAAAGGGGTCCAGCCCCAGCATTTT.

This sequence joins TRBV25-1 and TRBJ1-1; 12 nucleotides align to TRBD1. V dropped 6 bases and J dropped 5; count of bases not matched to a gene: 19. The CDR3 length is 19 residues. Germline-derived CDR1 and CDR2 are MGHDK and SYGVNS. The CDR3, as DNA: TGTGCCAGCAGCCTGGGACAGGGGGCGGTTTGGTGGAACTCGACTGAAGCTTTCTTT. Its translation: CASSLGQGAVWWNSTEAFF.

This clonotype was picked up many times. The chain has TRBV2 and TRBJ2-5, with D possibly called TRBD1 or TRBD2 (6 bases each). The germline CDR1 and CDR2 sequences are SNHLY and FYNNEI. V was pared by 6 bases and J by 2 bases, with 16 bases between. The CDR3 spans 15 residues. CDR3 amino acids: CASSARRGVQETQYF. CDR3 DNA sequence: TGTGCCAGCAGCGCCCGGAGGGGGGTGCAAGAGACCCAGTACTTC.

J is TRBJ1-1 and V is TRBV2, with D unclear. Looked up from germline, CDR1 is SNHLY and CDR2 is FYNNEI. This CDR3 has 14 residues. V was shortened by 4 bases and J by 1 base, with 10 bases between the two germline ends. CDR3 DNA sequence: TGTGCCAGCAGTGCCCCGCCAGGGAACACTGAAGCTTTCTTT. Residues: CASSAPPGNTEAFF.

This clonotype was seen a handful of times. The rearrangement links TRBV6-5 to TRBJ1-6; perhaps TRBD1 as D (6 bases). V was cut by 6 bases and J by 5 bases, with 11 bases left in between. This CDR3 contains 14 residues. In germline, CDR1 is MNHEY, CDR2 SVGAGI. Here the CDR3 DNA reads TGTGCCAGCAGAAGGGGGACGGATAATTCACCCCTCCACTTT. Residues: CASRRGTDNSPLHF.

The chain couples TRBV7-2 to TRBJ1-2; D not resolved. CDR3 length: 14 residues. Germline CDR1 and CDR2: SGHTA and FQGNSA. Between the trimmed V and J ends, which lost 5 bases and 8 bases, there was a span of 18 bases. The CDR3 DNA reads as TGTGCCAGCAGCGGAAACGAGGGAGAACGGGGCTACACCTTC. Residues: CASSGNEGERGYTF. The variable domain in full, with the rest retrieved from reference TRBV7-2 and TRBJ1-2, is GAGVSQSPSNKVTEKGKDVELRCDPISGHTALYWYRQSLGQGLEFLIYFQGNSAPDKSGLPSDRFSAERTGGSVSTLTIQRTQQEDSAVYLCASSGNEGERGYTFGSGTRLTVV.

Only one count was recorded for this clonotype. This sequence joins TRBV29-1 and TRBJ2-5, with D possibly matching TRBD2 (5 bases). V dropped 4 bases and J dropped 7 bases, with 7 bases sitting between them. CDR3 length: 10 residues. The germline CDR1 and CDR2 sequences are SQVTM and ANQGSEA. The CDR3 bases are TGCAGCGTTGGACGGGGGACCCAGTACTTC. It codes for CSVGRGTQYF. Full variable domain (remainder filled in from reference TRBV29-1 and TRBJ2-5): SAVISQKPSRDICQRGTSLTIQCQVDSQVTMMFWYRQQPGQSLTLIATANQGSEATYESGFVIDKFPISRPNLTFSTLTVSNMSPEDSSIYLCSVGRGTQYFGPGTRLLVL.

This clonotype was detected only a few times. The junction does not match germline at one end; this may be a read error. The CDR3: CASSQDPNRPYGYTF. The CDR3 nucleotides are TGCGCCAGCAGCCAGGACCCGAACAGGCCCTATGGCTACACCTTC. V and J are TRBV7-9 and TRBJ1-2; maybe TRBD1 (5 bases). The CDR3 is made up of 15 amino acids. Germline CDR1 and CDR2: SEHNR and FQNEAQ (reference sequence).

V usage is TRBV10-3 and J usage is TRBJ2-3; 12 bases fit TRBD1. Unmatched junction bases numbered 7, after V lost 3 bases and J lost 3 bases. The germline CDR1 and CDR2 sequences are ENHRY and SYGVKD. The CDR3 length is 17 residues. The CDR3 DNA is TGTGCCATCAGTGATCCGGGACAGGGGGCTTTGACAGATACGCAGTATTTT. Protein: CAISDPGQGALTDTQYF.

The gene calls are TRBV10-3 and TRBJ1-1; TRBD1 matches at 10 bases. The CDR3 is 17 amino acids. V shed 10 bases and J 0 bases; nucleotides not matched to a gene: 14. Per germline, CDR1 ENHRY and CDR2 SYGVKD. The DNA for the CDR3 is TGTGCCAGCACAGATGGACAGGGGGTTAAGGTGAACACTGAAGCTTTCTTT. Translation gives CASTDGQGVKVNTEAFF.

This clonotype was found many times. The gene calls are TRBV7-9 and TRBJ1-2, with 9 bases that match TRBD1. Germline trimming cut 5 bases from V and 7 bases from J; bases unmatched to any gene: 8. Germline V gene data show CDR1 as SEHNR and CDR2 as FQNEAQ (reference sequence). This CDR3 spans 14 amino acids. In nucleotides, the CDR3 is TGTGCCAGCAGCCCTACAGGGGGCAATTCTGGCTACACCTTC. Protein: CASSPTGGNSGYTF.

There are many counts of this clonotype. This chain joins TRBV14 and TRBJ1-2; perhaps TRBD1 as D (6 bases). The germline gives CDR1 SGHDN, CDR2 FVKESK. CDR3 length: 17 residues. Between the trimmed V and J ends, which lost 3 bases and 4 bases, there was a span of 21 bases. The CDR3 coding sequence is TGTGCCAGCAGCCAGCCTACAGGAACAGGGCGGGTCTATGGCTACACCTTC. It encodes CASSQPTGTGRVYGYTF.

For this clonotype: At one boundary the junction diverges from the germline segment, which might be a read error. The V call is TRBV12-3 or TRBV12-4, the J call TRBJ2-5, with 9 bases fitting TRBD1. The CDR3 totals 15 residues. CDR3 nucleotide sequence: TGTGCCAGCAGTTACGGGACAGGGTTGCAAGAGACCCAGTGCTTC. This translates into CASSYGTGLQETQCF.

V usage is TRBV4-3 and J usage is TRBJ1-5, with D maybe TRBD1 (5 bases). CDR3 length: 13 amino acids. The germline gives CDR1 LGHNA, CDR2 YSLEER. With 1 base removed from V and 5 bases from J, the gap between germline ends came to 6 bases. DNA of the CDR3: TGCGCCAGCAGCCAAGTAGGGGATCAGCCCCAGCATTTT. Its translation is CASSQVGDQPQHF.